This passage covers 32 T cell receptor beta chains from one sample sequenced in a study of shared clonotypes between healthy human individuals. TCRdb's copy holds only in-frame clones and misses some; the assay was immunoSEQ multiplex PCR. In the table there are about 2.2 million clones, just under 95% of which are singletons. Naive CD8 cells were CD45RO-negative, positively selected for CCR7, excluding terminally differentiated effector memory CD45RA+ cells. Sequencing was done on a sample of naive CD8+ T cells from PBMCs. These receptors were collected from a young man in good health. Some clones in this sample may be carry-over from other donors' samples.

The gene calls are TRBV5-1 and TRBJ2-3; D call uncertain. Looked up from germline, CDR1 is SGHRS and CDR2 is YFSETQ. The CDR3 totals 15 residues. Deletions cut 0 bases from V and 0 bases from J, with 8 bases between. Here the CDR3 reads CASSLGLISTDTQYF. In DNA, the CDR3 is TGCGCCAGCAGCTTGGGACTCATTAGCACAGATACGCAGTATTTT.

This sequence joins TRBV5-1 and TRBJ2-7; D might be TRBD1 or TRBD2, each matching 5 bases. CDR3 size: 13 residues. The germline CDR1 and CDR2 sequences are SGHRS and YFSETQ. Trimming cost V 4 bases and J 3 bases, with 11 bases left between them. CDR3 protein: CASSEGRNYEQYF. The CDR3 DNA is TGCGCCAGCAGCGAGGGACGGAACTACGAGCAGTACTTC.

A word on this clone: At the DNA level, this CDR3 is encoded by other sequences in the same sample as well. This chain connects TRBV4-1 to TRBJ2-7; TRBD2 matches 7 bases. CDR1 MGHRA and CDR2 YSYEKL come from the germline V gene. The CDR3 totals 14 residues. V gave up 1 base and J gave up 3 bases; unmatched junction bases: 3. In DNA, the CDR3 is TGCGCCAGCAGCCAAGTCGGCGGGAGCTACGAGCAGTACTTC. It codes for CASSQVGGSYEQYF.

V gene TRBV4-3 combines with J gene TRBJ2-5, with 8 nucleotides matching TRBD1. Germline V gene lookup returns CDR1 LGHNA and CDR2 YSLEER. This CDR3 region has 16 residues. V was clipped by 1 base and J by 5 bases; unmatched bases: 9. The CDR3 region has the DNA TGCGCCAGCAGCCAAGTCTGGGACAGGCCAGCGGAGACCCAGTACTTC. Translating it yields CASSQVWDRPAETQYF.

The chain has TRBV19 and TRBJ1-5; D ambiguous. V was clipped by 3 bases and J by 4 bases, with 16 bases between them. Germline CDR1 and CDR2: LNHDA and SQIVND (reference sequence). CDR3 length: 16 amino acids. The CDR3 nucleotides read TGTGCCAGTAGTATCAGGAGGGAATTGAGGAATCAGCCCCAGCATTTT. Encoded protein: CASSIRRELRNQPQHF.

The chain joins TRBV2 to TRBJ1-4; D not resolved. From germline, CDR1 is SNHLY and CDR2 FYNNEI. Trimming took off 7 bases at V and 8 bases at J, with 17 bases between the two ends. The CDR3 runs to 14 residues. The CDR3 here is CASTLRRGREKLFF. CDR3 DNA sequence: TGTGCCAGCACCTTGCGAAGAGGTCGGGAAAAACTGTTTTTT.

J is TRBJ2-7 and V is TRBV11-2; D is unclear. The germline CDR1 and CDR2 sequences are SGHAT and FQNNGV. The CDR3 is made up of 15 amino acids. With 0 bases removed from V and 3 bases from J, the gap between germline ends came to 12 bases. This chain's CDR3 is CASSLDFVGFYEQYF. CDR3 nucleotide sequence: TGTGCCAGCAGCTTAGATTTTGTGGGGTTCTACGAGCAGTACTTC.

The chain combines TRBV2 with TRBJ2-6; D not resolved. Germline V CDR1 and CDR2: SNHLY, FYNNEI. The V gene lost 3 bases and the J gene lost 0 bases, with 15 bases spanning the gap. CDR3 length: 18 residues. DNA of the CDR3: TGTGCCAGCAGTGATTGGCAGCCTCCCACCTCTGGGGCCAACGTCCTGACTTTC. It yields the protein CASSDWQPPTSGANVLTF.

The chain's CDR3 is CASSSYHLQYGYTF. CDR3 DNA sequence: TGTGCCAGCAGTTCATACCACTTACAGTATGGCTACACCTTC. The rearrangement joins TRBV28 to TRBJ1-2; unclear D gene. V was pared by 4 bases and J by 5 bases, with 14 bases between. The CDR3 loop spans 14 amino acids. Looked up from germline, CDR1 is MDHEN and CDR2 is SYDVKM.

This chain uses TRBV7-9 with TRBJ2-1, with 7 bases matching TRBD1. Per the germline V gene, CDR1 is SEHNR and CDR2 is FQNEAQ (reference sequence). J was trimmed by 6 bases and V by 5 bases; bases with no gene match: 13. The CDR3 runs 16 residues. Here the CDR3 DNA reads TGTGCCAGCAGCAGAGTTGACAGGGTCGAGGCCAATGAGCAGTTCTTC. Translation gives CASSRVDRVEANEQFF.

A remark on this clone: The identical CDR3 is also encoded by other nucleotide sequences in the sample. This rearrangement joins TRBV28 to TRBJ1-4; no definite D call. Trimming pared 6 bases from V and 5 bases from J, leaving 4 bases between. CDR3 length equals 11 residues. Germline loops: CDR1 MDHEN, CDR2 SYDVKM. CDR3 nucleotide sequence: TGTGCCAGCAGCTACAATGAAAAACTGTTTTTT. Its translation is CASSYNEKLFF.

V is TRBV5-6 and J is TRBJ2-3, with 8 nucleotides matching TRBD2. This CDR3 comprises 16 residues. The germline CDR1 and CDR2 sequences are SGHDT and YYEEEE. The V and J ends lost 0 bases and 3 bases, in that order; junction bases with no gene match: 6. CDR3 coding DNA: TGTGCCAGCAGCTTGGCCCCGAGCGGGAGAACAGATACGCAGTATTTT. Its translation: CASSLAPSGRTDTQYF.

A word on this clone: Other DNA sequences in the sample encode the same CDR3. The chain combines TRBV28 with TRBJ1-1; D is unresolved. The CDR3 covers 11 residues. V gave up 3 bases and J gave up 4 bases, with 3 bases separating them. Germline V gene lookup returns CDR1 MDHEN and CDR2 SYDVKM. As DNA, the CDR3 is TGTGCCAGCAGTTTTTCCACTGAAGCTTTCTTT. Amino acids: CASSFSTEAFF.

V usage is TRBV7-9 and J usage is TRBJ2-1, with D tentatively TRBD2 (6 bases). V lost 4 bases, J lost 1 base, and 11 bases lay in between. Germline CDR1 is SEHNR and CDR2 is FQNEAQ (reference sequence). The CDR3 runs to 15 residues. CDR3 bases: TGTGCCAGCAGCTCCCGGACTACATCCTACAATGAGCAGTTCTTC. It yields the protein CASSSRTTSYNEQFF.

The chain is built from TRBV27 and TRBJ1-1; 12 bases fit TRBD1. The CDR3 spans 17 residues. J lost 0 bases, V lost 4 bases, and 6 bases had no gene match. Germline V CDR1 and CDR2: MNHEY, SMNVEV (reference sequence). CDR3 amino acids: CASSSGTGGFMNTEAFF. The CDR3 bases are TGTGCCAGCAGTTCCGGGACAGGGGGCTTCATGAACACTGAAGCTTTCTTT.

The rearrangement links TRBV5-4 to TRBJ2-5; the D is unclear. The CDR3 has 16 amino acids. Germline V gene lookup returns CDR1 SGHNT and CDR2 YYREEE (reference sequence). The germline V and J ends were trimmed by 0 bases and 3 bases, with 15 bases remaining between them. The CDR3 spells CASSLATVVDKETQYF. DNA for the CDR3: TGTGCCAGCAGCTTGGCCACGGTGGTAGATAAAGAGACCCAGTACTTC.

The V and J genes are TRBV7-9 and TRBJ1-4; possibly TRBD1 for D (6 bases). This CDR3 is 16 amino acids long. With 5 bases removed from V and 7 bases from J, the gap between germline ends came to 20 bases. In germline, CDR1 is SEHNR, CDR2 FQNEAQ (reference sequence). CDR3 in DNA: TGTGCCAGCAGCCCCCTAGGTGTCAGGGGTGGTGAAAAACTGTTTTTT. This sequence encodes CASSPLGVRGGEKLFF.

V and J are TRBV9 and TRBJ1-2; tentatively, D is TRBD1 (6 bases). CDR1 and CDR2 (germline): SGDLS, YYNGEE. With 1 base removed from V and 0 bases from J, the gap between germline ends came to 16 bases. CDR3 size: 17 residues. This CDR3 is CASSVNPTGQANYGYTF. CDR3 in DNA: TGTGCCAGCAGCGTAAATCCCACAGGGCAAGCTAACTATGGCTACACCTTC. Full variable domain (missing parts from reference TRBV9 and TRBJ1-2): DSGVTQTPKHLITATGQRVTLRCSPRSGDLSVYWYQQSLDQGLQFLIQYYNGEERAKGNILERFSAQQFPDLHSELNLSSLELGDSALYFCASSVNPTGQANYGYTFGSGTRLTVV.

This chain joins TRBV9 and TRBJ2-7; D not certain. This CDR3 is built from 16 residues. Germline values: CDR1 SGDLS, CDR2 YYNGEE. V was clipped by 2 bases and J by 6 bases, with 21 bases between them. CDR3 sequence: CASSVGRTPPLAEQYF. In DNA form, the CDR3 reads TGTGCCAGCAGCGTGGGCAGGACGCCGCCGTTGGCCGAGCAGTACTTC.

V is TRBV2 and J is TRBJ2-5; 7 positions match TRBD2. V shed 6 bases and J 2 bases; nucleotides not matched to a gene: 6. The germline CDR1 and CDR2 sequences are SNHLY and FYNNEI. The CDR3 runs to 14 residues. CDR3 sequence (DNA): TGTGCCAGCAGGGGGGGGGACTTACAAGAGACCCAGTACTTC. Its protein product is CASRGGDLQETQYF.

The rearrangement joins TRBV15 to TRBJ2-7, with D maybe TRBD1 (6 bases). The V end lost 3 bases, the J end lost 2 bases, and 17 bases lay between the germline ends. CDR3 length: 16 amino acids. The germline CDR1 and CDR2 sequences are LNHNV and YYDKDF (reference sequence). CDR3 coding DNA: TGTGCCACCAGCAGCGCAGCCGGGACATGGACCTACGAGCAGTACTTC. Translating it yields CATSSAAGTWTYEQYF.

This chain joins TRBV5-6 and TRBJ2-7; D is unclear. This CDR3 has 13 residues. V was pared by 5 bases and J by 7 bases, with 16 bases between. Per the germline V gene, CDR1 is SGHDT and CDR2 is YYEEEE. The CDR3 DNA reads TGTGCCAGCAGTTCCGGACGGGCGTGGGAGCAGTACTTC. Translation: CASSSGRAWEQYF.

V and J are TRBV19 and TRBJ1-3; D not resolved. Germline CDR1 and CDR2: LNHDA and SQIVND (reference sequence). Trimming removed 6 bases from V and 0 bases from J, with 9 bases in between. The CDR3 has 14 residues. CDR3 coding DNA: TGTGCCAGTAGGACCAGGAGCTCTGGAAACACCATATATTTT. Its protein is CASRTRSSGNTIYF.

There are a few counts of this clone. J is TRBJ2-7 and V is TRBV18; 11 bases align to TRBD2. Germline CDR1 is KGHSH and CDR2 is LQKENI. V lost 6 bases, J lost 0 bases, and 7 bases stayed unmatched. There are 16 residues in the CDR3. CDR3: CASSPTTSGSSYEQYF. The CDR3 coding sequence is TGTGCCAGCTCTCCCACAACTAGCGGGAGCTCCTACGAGCAGTACTTC.

The chain has TRBV7-9 and TRBJ2-3, with D unresolved. The CDR3 totals 17 residues. Germline V gene lookup returns CDR1 SEHNR and CDR2 FQNEAQ (reference sequence). The V and J ends lost 4 bases and 4 bases respectively, with 21 bases between them. The CDR3 is CASSSTTPSPIADTQYF. The CDR3 nucleotides read TGTGCCAGCAGCTCCACCACACCCTCCCCCATCGCAGATACGCAGTATTTT.

This sequence joins TRBV15 and TRBJ2-3; D may match TRBD1 or TRBD2 (5 bases each). This CDR3 contains 12 residues. With 5 bases removed from V and 5 bases from J, the gap between germline ends came to 8 bases. Germline values: CDR1 LNHNV, CDR2 YYDKDF (reference sequence). The CDR3 spells CATSLGEDTQYF. CDR3 coding DNA: TGTGCCACCAGCTTGGGGGAAGATACGCAGTATTTT.

The rearrangement joins TRBV5-4 to TRBJ2-5, with a weak D call TRBD1 (6 bases). The V end was cut by 2 bases, the J end by 0 bases, with 8 bases between. The CDR3 totals 14 residues. Germline CDR1 reads SGHNT; CDR2 reads YYREEE (reference sequence). For the CDR3, the DNA is TGTGCCAGCAGCTTCGGACAGAACCAAGAGACCCAGTACTTC. It is translated as CASSFGQNQETQYF.

CDR3 sequence reads: CASSFLWTSGNWYNEQFF. DNA of the CDR3: TGTGCCAGCAGTTTTCTTTGGACTAGCGGGAACTGGTACAATGAGCAGTTCTTC. The chain joins TRBV27 to TRBJ2-1; TRBD2 aligns across 12 bases. V lost 3 bases to trimming and J lost 4 bases; unmatched junction nucleotides: 10. Germline-derived CDR1 and CDR2 are MNHEY and SMNVEV (reference sequence). CDR3 length: 18 residues.

The V call is TRBV6-5, the J call TRBJ2-7; tentative D call: TRBD1 (5 bases). Trimming removed 0 bases from V and 2 bases from J, with 14 bases in between. The CDR3 is 16 residues long. Germline V gene data show CDR1 as MNHEY and CDR2 as SVGAGI. CDR3 protein: CASSYSSGWETYEQYF. Here the CDR3 DNA reads TGTGCCAGCAGTTACTCGTCAGGGTGGGAAACCTACGAGCAGTACTTC.

As regards this clone: This specimen includes other DNA sequences encoding the same CDR3. The rearrangement joins TRBV29-1 to TRBJ1-2, with D hard to call. Germline V lookup: CDR1 SQVTM, CDR2 ANQGSEA. The CDR3 is 8 residues long. V shed 6 bases and J shed 6 bases, with 2 bases lying between them. The CDR3: CSVNGYTF. Here the CDR3 DNA reads TGCAGCGTGAATGGCTACACCTTC. The variable domain in full, completed from reference TRBV29-1 and TRBJ1-2, reads SAVISQKPSRDICQRGTSLTIQCQVDSQVTMMFWYRQQPGQSLTLIATANQGSEATYESGFVIDKFPISRPNLTFSTLTVSNMSPEDSSIYLCSVNGYTFGSGTRLTVV.

The chain links TRBV6-5 to TRBJ2-7; 9 positions agree with TRBD2. V gave up 6 bases and J gave up 6 bases; unmatched junction bases: 9. Germline loops: CDR1 MNHEY, CDR2 SVGAGI. The CDR3 covers 14 residues. Here the CDR3 reads CASSLWTSEAEQYF. The DNA of the CDR3 is TGTGCCAGCAGCCTCTGGACTAGCGAGGCCGAGCAGTACTTC.

The V gene is TRBV4-3, the J gene TRBJ1-5; the D is unclear. The CDR3 length is 17 residues. CDR1 LGHNA and CDR2 YSLEER come from the germline V gene. V was cut by 0 bases and J by 0 bases, with 12 bases left in between. This CDR3 is CASSQDQAGDSNQPQHF. CDR3 bases: TGCGCCAGCAGCCAAGATCAGGCAGGAGATAGCAATCAGCCCCAGCATTTT.